The 18 T cell receptor beta chains below were found in one sample sequenced in a study of blood T cell repertoires in COVID-19 (dated by TCRdb to between 2020 and 2021). The method was the immunoSEQ multiplex PCR assay. Held by TCRdb, this immuneACCESS table contains in-frame sequences only and omits some clones. Under half of the omission traces to an unresolved V gene where checked; the cause of the rest is unknown. The sample has nearly 60,000 clones on record, about 90% of them singletons. The leading ten clones occupy around 13% of the sample. Source material: peripheral blood. These receptors originate from a man aged 55-75 years with active COVID-19.

The CDR3 is CASSRDRSNTGELFF. The CDR3 coding sequence is TGTGCCAGCAGCCGGGACAGATCGAACACCGGGGAGCTGTTTTTT. The chain employs TRBV11-2 and TRBJ2-2, with TRBD1 matching over 7 bases. Trimming removed 5 bases from V and 0 bases from J; junction bases left unmatched: 3. The CDR3 is 15 amino acids. Germline loops: CDR1 SGHAT, CDR2 FQNNGV.

The chain is built from TRBV5-3 and TRBJ2-1; 16 positions match TRBD2. Being an ORF, TRBV5-3 has a function that is uncertain. The V gene end was trimmed by 3 bases and the J gene end by 8 bases; junction bases not matched to a gene: 5. The CDR3 length is 16 residues. CDR3 DNA: TGTGCCAGAAGCTCCAACGGGACTAGCGGGAGGGATGAGCAGTTCTTC. Translated, it gives CARSSNGTSGRDEQFF.

The count of this clone is one. The rearrangement joins TRBV27 to TRBJ1-2; D perhaps matches TRBD1 (6 bases). Germline-derived CDR1 and CDR2 are MNHEY and SMNVEV (reference sequence). The CDR3 runs 16 residues. Trimming stripped 7 bases from V and 5 bases from J, with 23 bases between. CDR3 protein: CASTPGIGGAQYGYTF. For the CDR3, the DNA is TGTGCCAGCACCCCTGGGATTGGGGGCGCACAATATGGCTACACCTTC.

The chain joins TRBV7-9 to TRBJ1-1; D not certain. CDR3 size: 15 residues. Germline CDR1 and CDR2: SEHNR and FQNEAQ (reference sequence). The V and J ends lost 0 bases and 4 bases respectively, with 12 bases between them. This CDR3 reads CASSLALSSPTEAFF. CDR3 coding DNA: TGTGCCAGCAGCTTAGCTCTTTCCAGTCCCACTGAAGCTTTCTTT.

The chain links TRBV5-6 to TRBJ2-2, with TRBD2 matching 7 bases. With 0 bases clipped from V and 1 base from J, the junction kept 6 bases outside the gene matches. The germline V gene has CDR1 SGHDT and CDR2 YYEEEE. The CDR3 runs to 17 residues. The CDR3 coding sequence is TGTGCCAGCAGCTTGGTGGGACTACCCGGGAACACCGGGGAGCTGTTTTTT. It specifies CASSLVGLPGNTGELFF.

The chain has TRBV29-1 and TRBJ2-2; 7 nucleotides line up with TRBD1. There are 16 residues in the CDR3. With 1 base clipped from V and 4 bases from J, the junction kept 9 bases outside the gene matches. Germline-derived CDR1 and CDR2 are SQVTM and ANQGSEA. CDR3 region: CSVEASDRVGTGELFF. The CDR3 DNA follows: TGCAGCGTTGAAGCGTCCGACAGGGTTGGCACCGGGGAGCTGTTTTTT.

The CDR3 sequence: CASSQDAGPYEQYF. CDR3 bases: TGTGCCAGCAGCCAAGACGCGGGGCCGTACGAGCAGTACTTC. This rearrangement joins TRBV3-1 (or the pseudogene TRBV3-2) to TRBJ2-7; tentative D call: TRBD2 (6 bases). This CDR3 contains 14 residues. Germline assignment: CDR1 LGHDT and CDR2 YNNKEL (reference sequence). V was trimmed by 0 bases and J by 4 bases, leaving 10 bases between them.

The sample holds one count of this clone. The J gene is TRBJ1-4, the V gene TRBV18; 7 bases fit TRBD1. Germline CDR1 and CDR2: KGHSH and LQKENI. There are 13 residues in the CDR3. The V segment lost 5 bases and the J segment 5 bases; nucleotides outside the gene matches: 2. The CDR3 DNA reads as TGTGCCAGCTCAAGGGGACAGAATGAAAAACTGTTTTTT. This encodes CASSRGQNEKLFF. The variable domain in full, with the rest retrieved from reference TRBV18 and TRBJ1-4, is NAGVMQNPRHLVRRRGQEARLRCSPMKGHSHVYWYRQLPEEGLKFMVYLQKENIIDESGMPKERFSAEFPKEGPSILRIQQVVRGDSAAYFCASSRGQNEKLFFGSGTQLSVL.

The chain employs TRBV5-4 and TRBJ2-1; D is unresolved. This CDR3 has 13 residues. The germline V gene has CDR1 SGHNT and CDR2 YYREEE (reference sequence). Trimming left V 4 bases short and J 8 bases short, with 13 bases between. The DNA of the CDR3 is TGTGCCAGCAGCCCCGAAGCCACGGATGAGCAGTTCTTC. Protein: CASSPEATDEQFF.

V gene TRBV6-2 or TRBV6-3 combines with J gene TRBJ2-7; D not resolved. V was cut by 5 bases and J by 3 bases, with 5 bases left in between. This CDR3 comprises 11 residues. Germline CDR1 MNHEY, CDR2 SVGEGT. CDR3 DNA: TGTGCCAGCAGTCAGAACTACGAGCAGTACTTC. It yields the protein CASSQNYEQYF.

The rearrangement uses TRBV5-1 and TRBJ2-7; weak D call: TRBD2 (5 bases). CDR1 is SGHRS, CDR2 YFSETQ, per germline. The CDR3 length is 16 residues. Deletions cut 5 bases from V and 6 bases from J, with 24 bases between. CDR3 in amino acids: CASSPPVGASPTEQYF. CDR3 in DNA: TGCGCCAGCAGTCCCCCGGTGGGAGCGTCGCCTACCGAGCAGTACTTC.

V and J are TRBV6-6 and TRBJ2-7, with 8 bases matching TRBD2. Germline V CDR1 and CDR2: MNHNY, SVGAGI (reference sequence). The CDR3 is 14 amino acids. J gave up 2 bases and V 5 bases, and 5 bases lay outside the gene matches. In DNA, the CDR3 is TGTGCCAGCAGTCGATCGCGGGGGGCCTACGAGCAGTACTTC. It translates to CASSRSRGAYEQYF.

V gene TRBV27 combines with J gene TRBJ2-1; 9 nucleotides agree with TRBD2. The ends lost 6 bases at V and 9 bases at J; junction bases unmatched: 6. This CDR3 region has 13 residues. CDR1 and CDR2 from the germline V gene are MNHEY and SMNVEV (reference sequence). This CDR3 is CASRRGGSVEQFF. The CDR3 DNA reads TGTGCCAGCAGGCGGGGGGGGTCTGTTGAGCAGTTCTTC.

This chain connects TRBV11-3 to TRBJ1-1; D is perhaps TRBD1 (6 bases). The CDR3 extends over 13 amino acids. Trimming took off 6 bases at V and 0 bases at J, with 8 bases between the two ends. Germline values: CDR1 SGHNT, CDR2 YENEEA. CDR3 loop: CASSRQVNTEAFF. CDR3 nucleotides: TGTGCCAGCAGTAGACAGGTGAACACTGAAGCTTTCTTT.

Comment on this clone: At one end the junction does not follow the germline gene, possibly because of a read error. This rearrangement joins TRBV6-1 to TRBJ2-3; 8 bases align to TRBD2. Germline V gene lookup returns CDR1 MNHNS and CDR2 SASEGT. There are 13 residues in the CDR3. Here the CDR3 reads CASSDQGRTSPAF. The CDR3 DNA sequence: TGTGCCAGCAGTGATCAGGGAAGGACTAGCCCCGCCTTC.

The chain combines TRBV6-5 with TRBJ2-2, with TRBD1 matching 10 bases. This CDR3 comprises 14 residues. Germline V gene data show CDR1 as MNHEY and CDR2 as SVGAGI. The V gene end was trimmed by 6 bases and the J gene end by 7 bases; junction bases not matched to a gene: 5. The CDR3 nucleotides read TGTGCCAGCAGAGACAGGGGGCGCGGCGGGGAGCTGTTTTTT. Its translation: CASRDRGRGGELFF.

Concerning this clone itself: The same CDR3 also results from other DNA sequences found in this sample. This chain's CDR3 is CASSLVGRGGNTIYF. In DNA, the CDR3 is TGTGCCAGCAGCTTAGTGGGCAGGGGTGGAAACACCATATATTTT. V is TRBV7-2 and J is TRBJ1-3, with D perhaps matching TRBD1 (6 bases). V was trimmed by 1 base and J by 3 bases, leaving 10 bases between them. The germline gives CDR1 SGHTA, CDR2 FQGNSA. This CDR3 contains 15 residues.

This chain joins TRBV2 and TRBJ1-1; TRBD1 agrees at 8 bases. The junction had 6 bases not matched to a gene; V was cut back by 5 bases and J by 4 bases. The CDR3 totals 14 residues. Germline V gives CDR1 SNHLY, CDR2 FYNNEI. The CDR3 sequence is CASSLRTGSTEAFF. The CDR3 DNA is TGTGCCAGCAGTCTCCGGACAGGGAGCACTGAAGCTTTCTTT.